These 11 T cell receptor beta chains were sequenced from one sample in a study of blood T cell repertoires in COVID-19. Profiling relied on immunoSEQ multiplex PCR, and the TCRdb table lists in-frame clones only, not all of them. The data show 95,000 to 110,000 clones, approximately 89% seen once. The sample comprised peripheral blood. The receptors come from a woman at least 80 years old in a cohort sampled during active COVID-19.

The chain joins TRBV5-1 to TRBJ2-3, with 13 bases that match TRBD2. Germline CDR1 and CDR2: SGHRS and YFSETQ. The ends lost 1 base at V and 5 bases at J; junction bases unmatched: 1. The CDR3 spans 15 residues. The CDR3 sequence is CASSLRLAGGDTQYF. DNA for the CDR3: TGCGCCAGCAGCTTGAGACTAGCGGGGGGAGATACGCAGTATTTT.

The rearrangement joins TRBV2 to TRBJ1-4; D possibly corresponds to TRBD1 (5 bases). V was cut by 7 bases and J by 7 bases, with 13 bases left in between. Germline V gene data show CDR1 as SNHLY and CDR2 as FYNNEI. The CDR3 totals 13 residues. For the CDR3, the DNA is TGTGCCAGCAATGGGAGGGGAGCTGAAAAACTGTTTTTT. Translating gives CASNGRGAEKLFF.

This clone was recorded only once. This chain links TRBV7-9 with TRBJ2-7, with D perhaps TRBD2 (6 bases). The CDR3 loop spans 14 amino acids. V shed 1 base and J shed 0 bases, with 7 bases lying between them. Looked up from germline, CDR1 is SEHNR and CDR2 is FQNEAQ (reference sequence). The CDR3 bases are TGTGCCAGCAGCTTAGAGACTAGCTCCTACGAGCAGTACTTC. This sequence encodes CASSLETSSYEQYF.

This clone has a handful of counts. The J gene is TRBJ2-2, the V gene TRBV19; 13 nucleotides align to TRBD2. This CDR3 spans 18 amino acids. Germline CDR1 is LNHDA and CDR2 is SQIVND (reference sequence). Trimming at V came to 3 bases and at J to 4 bases, leaving 8 bases not matched to a gene. Here the CDR3 reads CASSMGGLAGYVTGELFF. The CDR3 DNA reads as TGTGCCAGTAGTATGGGGGGACTAGCGGGATACGTCACCGGGGAGCTGTTTTTT.

The rearrangement links TRBV19 to TRBJ2-2; D not certain. Germline CDR1 and CDR2: LNHDA and SQIVND (reference sequence). The CDR3 spans 11 residues. The V gene lost 8 bases and the J gene lost 4 bases, with 5 bases spanning the gap. The CDR3: CASRGTGELFF. The CDR3 DNA sequence: TGTGCCAGTCGAGGCACCGGGGAGCTGTTTTTT.

V gene TRBV7-2 combines with J gene TRBJ1-5; D unresolved. The CDR3 covers 14 residues. V dropped 5 bases and J dropped 4 bases, with 12 bases sitting between them. Germline loops: CDR1 SGHTA, CDR2 FQGNSA. For the CDR3, the DNA is TGTGCCAGCAGCCCCGAGGTCCAAAATCAGCCCCAGCATTTT. Protein sequence: CASSPEVQNQPQHF.

V gene TRBV29-1 combines with J gene TRBJ2-3; 8 bases map to TRBD2. The CDR3 has 14 amino acids. V lost 7 bases to trimming and J lost 3 bases; unmatched junction nucleotides: 9. Looked up from germline, CDR1 is SQVTM and CDR2 is ANQGSEA. The CDR3 loop is CSGRGAGLTDTQYF. The CDR3 DNA reads as TGCAGCGGGCGGGGGGCAGGACTAACAGATACGCAGTATTTT.

V is TRBV7-6 and J is TRBJ2-3, with 7 bases matching TRBD1. Germline CDR1 reads SGHVS; CDR2 reads FNYEAQ. V trimming: 3 bases; J trimming: 3 bases; junction bases outside the gene matches: 3. The CDR3 is made up of 14 amino acids. The CDR3 loop reads CASSLPGGTDTQYF. CDR3 DNA sequence: TGTGCCAGCAGCTTGCCAGGGGGAACAGATACGCAGTATTTT.

This rearrangement joins TRBV15 to TRBJ2-1; 7 positions match TRBD2. This CDR3 is 15 amino acids long. Trimming removed 6 bases from V and 12 bases from J; junction bases left unmatched: 17. CDR1 and CDR2 (germline): LNHNV, YYDKDF (reference sequence). CDR3 in amino acids: CATSEKTSSGVGQFF. CDR3 coding DNA: TGTGCCACCAGTGAGAAGACTAGCTCTGGAGTTGGGCAGTTCTTC.

The chain combines TRBV4-1 with TRBJ1-1; D is uncertain. Trimming shortened V by 1 base and J by 5 bases, and 17 bases separated the two germline ends. The CDR3 is 16 residues long. The germline V gene encodes CDR1 MGHRA and CDR2 YSYEKL. CDR3 amino acids: CASSQGRAGGGTEAFF. In DNA, the CDR3 is TGCGCCAGCAGCCAAGGAAGGGCAGGAGGAGGGACTGAAGCTTTCTTT.

This chain connects TRBV6-5 to TRBJ2-1; 13 bases align to TRBD2. The length of the CDR3 is 14 residues. V lost 6 bases, J lost 9 bases, and 5 bases stayed unmatched. Germline CDR1 MNHEY, CDR2 SVGAGI. The CDR3 sequence: CASRGLAGLGEQFF. CDR3 bases: TGTGCCAGCAGGGGACTAGCGGGACTAGGTGAGCAGTTCTTC.